Sequencing of this T cell receptor beta chain was carried out in a study of beta chain features in type 1 diabetes. This CDR3 is built from 15 residues. V was trimmed by 4 bases and J by 12 bases, leaving 24 bases between them. Germline CDR1 and CDR2: MGHRA and YSYEKL. As every portion of the isolated RNA was reverse transcribed, the sequencing read expressed TCRB transcripts. Some clones are missing from TCRdb's copy, which holds only in-frame ones; the method was immunoSEQ multiplex PCR. The table includes 120,000 to 150,000 clones, 10% to 15% detected once. In the case of this clone: Antigen specificity is unknown.

The study's findings and limits: Patients' naive, central memory and regulatory TCRB repertoires appeared more alike than those of healthy donors. People with Type 1 diabetes carried modestly yet significantly shorter TCRB CDR3s in all four CD4+ subsets. Whether HLA type influences TCRB rearrangement remained unresolved here.

This receptor was obtained from a young man with type 1 diabetes. V is TRBV4-1 and J is TRBJ2-5, with D possibly being TRBD1 or TRBD2 (6 bases each). Sequencing input: central memory CD4+ T cells from blood. Here the CDR3 reads CASSPQEDSQWGEYF. The CDR3 nucleotides are TGCGCCAGCAGCCCCCAAGAGGACAGTCAATGGGGGGAGTACTTC.